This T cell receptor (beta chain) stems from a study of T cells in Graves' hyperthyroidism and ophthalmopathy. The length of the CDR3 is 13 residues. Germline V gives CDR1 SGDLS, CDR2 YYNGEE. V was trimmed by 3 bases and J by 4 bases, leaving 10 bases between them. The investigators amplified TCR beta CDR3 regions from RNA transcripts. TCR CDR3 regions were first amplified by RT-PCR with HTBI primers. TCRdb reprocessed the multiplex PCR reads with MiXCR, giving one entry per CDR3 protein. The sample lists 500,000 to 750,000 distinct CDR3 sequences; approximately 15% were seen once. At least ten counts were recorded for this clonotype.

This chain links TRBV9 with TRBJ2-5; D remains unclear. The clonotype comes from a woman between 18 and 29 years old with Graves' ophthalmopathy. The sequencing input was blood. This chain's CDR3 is CASSASPRETQYF. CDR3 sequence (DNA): TGTGCCAGCAGCGCCTCGCCCCGAGAGACCCAGTACTTC.